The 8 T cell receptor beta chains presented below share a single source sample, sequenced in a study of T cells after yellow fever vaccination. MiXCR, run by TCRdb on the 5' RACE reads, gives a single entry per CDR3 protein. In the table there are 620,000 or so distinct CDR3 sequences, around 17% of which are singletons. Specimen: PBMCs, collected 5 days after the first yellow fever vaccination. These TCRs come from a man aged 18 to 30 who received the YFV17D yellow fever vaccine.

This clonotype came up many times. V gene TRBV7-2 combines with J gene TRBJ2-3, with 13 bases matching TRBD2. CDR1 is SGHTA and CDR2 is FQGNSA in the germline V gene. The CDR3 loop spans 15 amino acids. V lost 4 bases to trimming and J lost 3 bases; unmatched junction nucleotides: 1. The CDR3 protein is CASSWTSGGTDTQYF. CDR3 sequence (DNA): TGTGCCAGCAGCTGGACTAGCGGGGGTACAGATACGCAGTATTTT.

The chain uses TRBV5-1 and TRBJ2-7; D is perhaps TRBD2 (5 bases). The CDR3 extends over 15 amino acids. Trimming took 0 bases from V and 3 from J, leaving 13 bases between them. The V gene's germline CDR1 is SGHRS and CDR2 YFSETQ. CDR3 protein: CASSLGAGGIYEQYF. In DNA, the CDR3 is TGCGCCAGCAGCTTGGGGGCAGGAGGAATCTACGAGCAGTACTTC. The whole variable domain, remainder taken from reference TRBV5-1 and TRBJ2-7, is KAGVTQTPRYLIKTRGQQVTLSCSPISGHRSVSWYQQTPGQGLQFLFEYFSETQRNKGNFPGRFSGRQFSNSRSEMNVSTLELGDSALYLCASSLGAGGIYEQYFGPGTRLTVT.

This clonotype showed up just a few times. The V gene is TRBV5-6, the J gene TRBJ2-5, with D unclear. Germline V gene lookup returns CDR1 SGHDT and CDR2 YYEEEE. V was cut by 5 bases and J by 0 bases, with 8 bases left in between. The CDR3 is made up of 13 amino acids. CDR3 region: CASRLWYQETQYF. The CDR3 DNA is TGTGCCAGCAGGTTATGGTACCAAGAGACCCAGTACTTC.

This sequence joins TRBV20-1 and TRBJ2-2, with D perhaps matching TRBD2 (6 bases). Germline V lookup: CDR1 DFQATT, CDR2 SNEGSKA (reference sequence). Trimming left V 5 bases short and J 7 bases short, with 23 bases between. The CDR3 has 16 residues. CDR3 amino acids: CSALYLLARDGGELFF. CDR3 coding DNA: TGCAGTGCTCTATACCTGCTAGCGCGGGACGGCGGGGAGCTGTTTTTT.

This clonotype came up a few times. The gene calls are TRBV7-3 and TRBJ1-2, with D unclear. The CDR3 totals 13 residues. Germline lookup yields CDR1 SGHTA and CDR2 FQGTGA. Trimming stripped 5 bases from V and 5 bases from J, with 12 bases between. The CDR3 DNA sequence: TGTGCCAGCAGCCCCAACGGAGATTATGGCTACACCTTC. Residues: CASSPNGDYGYTF.

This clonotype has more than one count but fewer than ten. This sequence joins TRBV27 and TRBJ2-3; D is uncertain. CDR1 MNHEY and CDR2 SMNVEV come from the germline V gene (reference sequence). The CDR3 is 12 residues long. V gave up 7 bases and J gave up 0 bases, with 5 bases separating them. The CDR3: CASTDSTDTQYF. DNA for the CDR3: TGTGCCAGCACCGACAGCACAGATACGCAGTATTTT.

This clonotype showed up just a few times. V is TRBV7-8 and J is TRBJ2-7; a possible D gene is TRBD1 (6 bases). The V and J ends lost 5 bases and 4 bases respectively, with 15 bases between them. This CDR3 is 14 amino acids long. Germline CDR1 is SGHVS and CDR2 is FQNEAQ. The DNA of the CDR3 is TGTGCCAGCAGCCCCGAGGGAAGGGGGTACGAGCAGTACTTC. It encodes CASSPEGRGYEQYF.

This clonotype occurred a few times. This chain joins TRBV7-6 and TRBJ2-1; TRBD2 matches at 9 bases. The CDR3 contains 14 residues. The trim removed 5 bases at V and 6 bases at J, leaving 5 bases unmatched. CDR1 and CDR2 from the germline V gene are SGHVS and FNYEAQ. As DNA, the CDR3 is TGTGCCAGCAGCGCCTCGACTAGCGGCAATGAGCAGTTCTTC. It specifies CASSASTSGNEQFF.